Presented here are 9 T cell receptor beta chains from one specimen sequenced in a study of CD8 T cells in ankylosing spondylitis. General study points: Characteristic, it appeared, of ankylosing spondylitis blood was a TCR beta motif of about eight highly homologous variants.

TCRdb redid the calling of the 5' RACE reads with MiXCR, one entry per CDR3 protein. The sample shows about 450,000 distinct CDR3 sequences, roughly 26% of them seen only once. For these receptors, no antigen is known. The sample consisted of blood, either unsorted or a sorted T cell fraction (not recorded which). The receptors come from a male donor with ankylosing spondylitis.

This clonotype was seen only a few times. The CDR3 sequence: CASSLRSAGGRYGYTF. CDR3 in DNA: TGTGCCAGCAGCTTAAGGTCGGCAGGGGGCCGCTATGGCTACACCTTC. V is TRBV7-9 and J is TRBJ1-2, with TRBD1 matching over 8 bases. Trimming at V came to 2 bases and at J to 4 bases, leaving 9 bases not matched to a gene. This CDR3 is built from 16 residues. Germline V lookup: CDR1 SEHNR, CDR2 FQNEAQ (reference sequence).

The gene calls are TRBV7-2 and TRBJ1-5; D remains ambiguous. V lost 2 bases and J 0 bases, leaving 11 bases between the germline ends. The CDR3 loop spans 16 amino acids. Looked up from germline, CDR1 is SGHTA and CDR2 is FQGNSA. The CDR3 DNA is TGTGCCAGCAGCTTAAAGATGGACTATAGCAATCAGCCCCAGCATTTT. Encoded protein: CASSLKMDYSNQPQHF. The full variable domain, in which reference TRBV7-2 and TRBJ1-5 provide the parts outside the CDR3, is GAGVSQSPSNKVTEKGKDVELRCDPISGHTALYWYRQSLGQGLEFLIYFQGNSAPDKSGLPSDRFSAERTGGSVSTLTIQRTQQEDSAVYLCASSLKMDYSNQPQHFGDGTRLSIL.

CDR3: CASKTGTANTGELFF. The CDR3 DNA reads TGCGCCAGCAAAACCGGGACCGCGAACACCGGGGAGCTGTTTTTT. The chain combines TRBV10-2 with TRBJ2-2; TRBD1 or TRBD2 may be the D gene (5 bases each). The CDR3 covers 15 residues. Per germline, CDR1 WSHSY and CDR2 SAAADI. The germline V and J ends were trimmed by 7 bases and 0 bases, with 12 bases remaining between them.

As DNA, the CDR3 is TGTGCCAGCAGCTTGAGGGATCTCCGGGGGGTGCTGTTTTTT. Protein sequence: CASSLRDLRGVLFF. This chain joins TRBV12-1 and TRBJ2-2; the tabulated D call, TRBD2, remains unverified against the DNA. TRBV12-1 is noted as a pseudogene. The CDR3 length is 14 residues.

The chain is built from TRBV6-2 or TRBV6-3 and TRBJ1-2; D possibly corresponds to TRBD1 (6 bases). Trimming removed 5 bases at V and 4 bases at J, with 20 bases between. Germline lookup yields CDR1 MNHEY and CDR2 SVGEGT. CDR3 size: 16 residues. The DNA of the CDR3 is TGTGCCAGCAGTCCCCGGGGGCAGCGGACGGTCTATGGCTACACCTTC. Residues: CASSPRGQRTVYGYTF.

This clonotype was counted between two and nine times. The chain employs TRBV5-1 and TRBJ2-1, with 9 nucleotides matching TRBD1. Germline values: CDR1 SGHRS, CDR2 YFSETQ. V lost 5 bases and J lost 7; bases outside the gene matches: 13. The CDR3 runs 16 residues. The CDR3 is CASRSQLGTGWNEQFF. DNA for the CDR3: TGCGCCAGCAGGTCCCAGCTCGGGACAGGGTGGAATGAGCAGTTCTTC.

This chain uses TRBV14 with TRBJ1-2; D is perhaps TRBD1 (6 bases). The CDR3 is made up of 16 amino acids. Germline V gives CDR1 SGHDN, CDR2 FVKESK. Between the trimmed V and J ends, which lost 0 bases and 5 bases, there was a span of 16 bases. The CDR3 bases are TGTGCCAGCAGCCAAGAAGTCGGGGGCGAGGTGTATGGCTACACCTTC. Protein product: CASSQEVGGEVYGYTF.

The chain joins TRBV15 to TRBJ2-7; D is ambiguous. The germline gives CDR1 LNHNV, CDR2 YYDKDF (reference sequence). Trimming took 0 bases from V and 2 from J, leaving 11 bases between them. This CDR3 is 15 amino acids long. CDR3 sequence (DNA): TGTGCCACCAGCAGAGAGCTTTCCTCAACCTACGAGCAGTACTTC. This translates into CATSRELSSTYEQYF. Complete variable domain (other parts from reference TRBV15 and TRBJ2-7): DAMVIQNPRYQVTQFGKPVTLSCSQTLNHNVMYWYQQKSSQAPKLLFHYYDKDFNNEADTPDNFQSRRPNTSFCFLDIRSPGLGDTAMYLCATSRELSSTYEQYFGPGTRLTVT.

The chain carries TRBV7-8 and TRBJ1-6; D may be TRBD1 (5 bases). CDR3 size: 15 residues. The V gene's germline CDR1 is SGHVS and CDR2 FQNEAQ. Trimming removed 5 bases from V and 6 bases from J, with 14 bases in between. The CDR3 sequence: CASSDGTPANSPLHF. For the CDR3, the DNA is TGTGCCAGCAGCGACGGGACCCCGGCTAATTCACCCCTCCACTTT. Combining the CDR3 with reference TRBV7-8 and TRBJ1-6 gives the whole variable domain GAGVSQSPRYKVAKRGQDVALRCDPISGHVSLFWYQQALGQGPEFLTYFQNEAQLDKSGLPSDRFFAERPEGSVSTLKIQRTQQEDSAVYLCASSDGTPANSPLHFGNGTRLTVT.